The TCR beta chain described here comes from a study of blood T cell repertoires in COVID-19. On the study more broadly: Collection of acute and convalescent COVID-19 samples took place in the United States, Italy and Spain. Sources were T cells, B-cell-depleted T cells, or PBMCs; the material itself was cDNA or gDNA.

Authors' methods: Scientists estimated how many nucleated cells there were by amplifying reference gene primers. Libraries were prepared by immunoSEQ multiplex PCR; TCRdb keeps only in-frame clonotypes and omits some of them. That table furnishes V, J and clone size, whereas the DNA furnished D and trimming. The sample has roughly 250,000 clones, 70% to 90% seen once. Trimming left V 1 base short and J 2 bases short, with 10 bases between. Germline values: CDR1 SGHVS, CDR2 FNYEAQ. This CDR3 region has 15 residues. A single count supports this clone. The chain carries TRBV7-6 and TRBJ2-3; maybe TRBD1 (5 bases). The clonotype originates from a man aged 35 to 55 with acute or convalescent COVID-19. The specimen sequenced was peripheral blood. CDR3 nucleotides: TGTGCCAGCAGCTTAGGCCAGGGAAACACAGATACGCAGTATTTT. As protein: CASSLGQGNTDTQYF.